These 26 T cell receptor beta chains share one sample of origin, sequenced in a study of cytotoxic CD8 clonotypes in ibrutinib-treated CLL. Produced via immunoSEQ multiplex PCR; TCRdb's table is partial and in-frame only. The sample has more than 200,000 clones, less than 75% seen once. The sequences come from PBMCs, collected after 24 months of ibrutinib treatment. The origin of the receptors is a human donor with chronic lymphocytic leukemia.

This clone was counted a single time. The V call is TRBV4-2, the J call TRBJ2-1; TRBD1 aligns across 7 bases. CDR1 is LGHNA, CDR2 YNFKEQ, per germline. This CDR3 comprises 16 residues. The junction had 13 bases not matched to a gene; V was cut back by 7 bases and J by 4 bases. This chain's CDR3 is CASTSFTGTDYNEQFF. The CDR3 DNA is TGTGCCAGCACCTCATTTACCGGGACAGATTACAATGAGCAGTTCTTC.

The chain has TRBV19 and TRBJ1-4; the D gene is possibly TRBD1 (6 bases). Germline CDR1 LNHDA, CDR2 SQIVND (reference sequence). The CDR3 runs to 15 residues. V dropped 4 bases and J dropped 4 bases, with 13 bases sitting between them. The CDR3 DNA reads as TGTGCCAGTAGTACACAGGGTTTTGGTAATGAAAAACTGTTTTTT. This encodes CASSTQGFGNEKLFF.

The CDR3 loop reads CASSYSEGTEAFF. The CDR3 DNA reads as TGTGCCAGCAGTTACTCCGAAGGGACTGAAGCTTTCTTT. The chain uses TRBV6-6 and TRBJ1-1; D uncertain. Trimming cost V 0 bases and J 5 bases, with 7 bases left between them. Germline loops: CDR1 MNHNY, CDR2 SVGAGI (reference sequence). CDR3 size: 13 residues.

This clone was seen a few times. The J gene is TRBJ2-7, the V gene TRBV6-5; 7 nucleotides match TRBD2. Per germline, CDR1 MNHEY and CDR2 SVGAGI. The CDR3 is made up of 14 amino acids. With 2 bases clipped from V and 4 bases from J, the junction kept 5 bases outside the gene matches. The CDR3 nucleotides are TGTGCCAGCAGTTACGGCGGGAGTGGGTACGAGCAGTACTTC. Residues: CASSYGGSGYEQYF.

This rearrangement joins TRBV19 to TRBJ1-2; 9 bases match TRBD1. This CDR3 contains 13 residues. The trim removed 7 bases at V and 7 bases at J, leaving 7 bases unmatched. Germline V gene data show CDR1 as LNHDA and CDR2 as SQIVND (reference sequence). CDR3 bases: TGTGCCAGTACCGGGACAGGGAGGGGTGGCTACACCTTC. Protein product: CASTGTGRGGYTF.

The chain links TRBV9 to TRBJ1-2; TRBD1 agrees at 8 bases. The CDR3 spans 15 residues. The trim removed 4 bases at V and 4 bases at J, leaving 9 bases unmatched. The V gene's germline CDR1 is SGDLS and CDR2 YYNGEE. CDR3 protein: CASSPTSTGGYGYTF. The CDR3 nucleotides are TGTGCCAGCAGCCCCACTTCAACAGGGGGCTATGGCTACACCTTC.

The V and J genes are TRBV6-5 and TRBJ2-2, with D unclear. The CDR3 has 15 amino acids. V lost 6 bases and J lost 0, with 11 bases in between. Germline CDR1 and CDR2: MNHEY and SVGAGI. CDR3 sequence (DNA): TGTGCCAGCAGCCCGGTTAGGGCGAACACCGGGGAGCTGTTTTTT. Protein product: CASSPVRANTGELFF.

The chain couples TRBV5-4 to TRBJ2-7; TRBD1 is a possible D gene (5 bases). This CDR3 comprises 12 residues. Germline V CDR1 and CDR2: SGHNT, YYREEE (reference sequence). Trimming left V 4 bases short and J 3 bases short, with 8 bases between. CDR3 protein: CASSTDSYEQYF. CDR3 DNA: TGTGCCAGCAGCACTGACAGCTACGAGCAGTACTTC.

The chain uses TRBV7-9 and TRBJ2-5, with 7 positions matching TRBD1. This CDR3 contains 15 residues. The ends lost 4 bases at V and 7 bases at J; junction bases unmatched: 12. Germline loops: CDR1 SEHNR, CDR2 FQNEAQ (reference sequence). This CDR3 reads CASSYATDRDGTQYF. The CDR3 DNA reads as TGTGCCAGCAGCTACGCCACCGACAGGGACGGGACCCAGTACTTC.

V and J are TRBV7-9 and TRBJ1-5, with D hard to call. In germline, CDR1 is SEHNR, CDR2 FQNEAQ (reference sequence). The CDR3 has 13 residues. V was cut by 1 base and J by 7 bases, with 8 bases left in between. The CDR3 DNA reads TGTGCCAGCAGCTTAGTTGAGGAACAGCCCCAGCATTTT. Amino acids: CASSLVEEQPQHF.

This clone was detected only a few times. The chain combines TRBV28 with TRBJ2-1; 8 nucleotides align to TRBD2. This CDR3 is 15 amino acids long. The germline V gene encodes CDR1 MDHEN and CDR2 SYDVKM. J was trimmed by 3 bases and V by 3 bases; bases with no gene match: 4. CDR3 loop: CASSLEAGVYNEQFF. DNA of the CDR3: TGTGCCAGCAGTTTGGAAGCGGGAGTCTACAATGAGCAGTTCTTC.

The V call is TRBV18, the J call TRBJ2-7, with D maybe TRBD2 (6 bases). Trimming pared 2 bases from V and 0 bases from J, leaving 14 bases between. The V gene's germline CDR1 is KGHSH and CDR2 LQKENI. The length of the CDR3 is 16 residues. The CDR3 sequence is CASSPFTSLSSYEQYF. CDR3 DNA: TGTGCCAGCTCACCATTCACTAGCCTCTCCTCCTACGAGCAGTACTTC.

CDR3 nucleotide sequence: TGTGCCAGCAGCAAAGTTTCCGCATGCGAAGAGCAGTACTTC. Translation: CASSKVSACEEQYF. The chain uses TRBV21-1 and TRBJ2-7; the table's D call, TRBD2, was not checked against the DNA. TRBV21-1 is designated a pseudogene. The CDR3 covers 14 residues.

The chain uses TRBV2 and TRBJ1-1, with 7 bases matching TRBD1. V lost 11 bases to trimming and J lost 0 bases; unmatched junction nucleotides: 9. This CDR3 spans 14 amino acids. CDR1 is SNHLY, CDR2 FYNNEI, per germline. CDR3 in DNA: TGTGCCGGTGGACAGGCGCAAATGAACACTGAAGCTTTCTTT. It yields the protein CAGGQAQMNTEAFF.

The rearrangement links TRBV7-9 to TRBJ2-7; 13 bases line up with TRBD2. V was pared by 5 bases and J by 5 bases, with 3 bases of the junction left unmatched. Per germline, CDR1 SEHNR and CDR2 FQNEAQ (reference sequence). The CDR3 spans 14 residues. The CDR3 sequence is CASSQGLAGDEQYF. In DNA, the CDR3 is TGTGCCAGCAGCCAAGGACTAGCGGGAGACGAGCAGTACTTC. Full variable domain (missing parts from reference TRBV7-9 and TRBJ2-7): DTGVSQNPRHKITKRGQNVTFRCDPISEHNRLYWYRQTLGQGPEFLTYFQNEAQLEKSRLLSDRFSAERPKGSFSTLEIQRTEQGDSAMYLCASSQGLAGDEQYFGPGTRLTVT.

CDR3: CAWSVIGRDTEAFF. The CDR3 coding sequence is TGTGCCTGGAGTGTAATTGGCAGGGACACTGAAGCTTTCTTT. The chain links TRBV30 to TRBJ1-1, with D tentatively TRBD1 (5 bases). The CDR3 runs 14 residues. Germline V lookup: CDR1 GTSNPN, CDR2 SVGIG (reference sequence). Trimming removed 0 bases from V and 3 bases from J, with 11 bases in between. Using reference TRBV30 and TRBJ1-1 for the parts outside the CDR3, the full variable domain is SQTIHQWPATLVQPVGSPLSLECTVEGTSNPNLYWYRQAAGRGLQLLFYSVGIGQISSEVPQNLSASRPQDRQFILSSKKLLLSDSGFYLCAWSVIGRDTEAFFGQGTRLTVV.

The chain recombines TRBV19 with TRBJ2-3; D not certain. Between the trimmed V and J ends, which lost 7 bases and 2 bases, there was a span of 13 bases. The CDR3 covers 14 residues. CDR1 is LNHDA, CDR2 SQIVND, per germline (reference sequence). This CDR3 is CASTAGAATDTQYF. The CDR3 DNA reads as TGTGCCAGTACAGCAGGCGCCGCCACAGATACGCAGTATTTT. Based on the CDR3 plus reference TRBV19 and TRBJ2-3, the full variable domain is DGGITQSPKYLFRKEGQNVTLSCEQNLNHDAMYWYRQDPGQGLRLIYYSQIVNDFQKGDIAEGYSVSREKKESFPLTVTSAQKNPTAFYLCASTAGAATDTQYFGPGTRLTVL.

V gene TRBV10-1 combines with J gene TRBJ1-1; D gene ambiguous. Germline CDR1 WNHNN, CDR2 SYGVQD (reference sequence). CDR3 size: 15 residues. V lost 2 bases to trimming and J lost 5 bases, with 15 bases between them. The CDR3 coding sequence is TGCGCCAGCAGTGAGAGTTCGGAGGGATGGACTGAAGCTTTCTTT. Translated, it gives CASSESSEGWTEAFF.

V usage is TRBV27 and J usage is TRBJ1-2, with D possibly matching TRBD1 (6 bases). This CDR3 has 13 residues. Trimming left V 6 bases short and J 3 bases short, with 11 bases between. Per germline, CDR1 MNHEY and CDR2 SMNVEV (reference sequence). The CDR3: CASRDRNYYGYTF. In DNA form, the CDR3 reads TGTGCCAGCAGGGACAGAAATTACTATGGCTACACCTTC.

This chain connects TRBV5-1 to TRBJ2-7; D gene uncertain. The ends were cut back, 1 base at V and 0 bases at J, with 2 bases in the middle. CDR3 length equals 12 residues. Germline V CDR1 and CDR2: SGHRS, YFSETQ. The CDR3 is CASSLTSYEQYF. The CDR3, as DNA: TGCGCCAGCAGCTTGACCTCCTACGAGCAGTACTTC. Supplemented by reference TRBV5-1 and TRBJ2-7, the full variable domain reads KAGVTQTPRYLIKTRGQQVTLSCSPISGHRSVSWYQQTPGQGLQFLFEYFSETQRNKGNFPGRFSGRQFSNSRSEMNVSTLELGDSALYLCASSLTSYEQYFGPGTRLTVT.

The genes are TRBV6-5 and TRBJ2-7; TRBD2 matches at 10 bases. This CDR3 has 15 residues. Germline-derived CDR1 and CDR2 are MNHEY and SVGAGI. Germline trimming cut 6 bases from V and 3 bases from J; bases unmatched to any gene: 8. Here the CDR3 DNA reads TGTGCCAGCAGAGTTCTAGCGGGAGAATACTACGAGCAGTACTTC. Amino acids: CASRVLAGEYYEQYF.

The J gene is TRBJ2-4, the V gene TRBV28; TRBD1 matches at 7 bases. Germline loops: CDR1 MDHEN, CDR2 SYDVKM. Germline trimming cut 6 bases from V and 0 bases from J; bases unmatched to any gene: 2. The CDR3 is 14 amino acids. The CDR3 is CASRPGGAKNIQYF. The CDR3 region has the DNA TGTGCCAGCAGGCCAGGGGGAGCCAAAAACATTCAGTACTTC.

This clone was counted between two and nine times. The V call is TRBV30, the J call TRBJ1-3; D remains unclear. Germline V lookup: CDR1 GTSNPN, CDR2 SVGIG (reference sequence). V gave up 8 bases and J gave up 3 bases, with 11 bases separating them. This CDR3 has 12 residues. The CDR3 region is CAHSRGGNTIYF. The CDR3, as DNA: TGTGCCCACTCCCGGGGTGGAAACACCATATATTTT.

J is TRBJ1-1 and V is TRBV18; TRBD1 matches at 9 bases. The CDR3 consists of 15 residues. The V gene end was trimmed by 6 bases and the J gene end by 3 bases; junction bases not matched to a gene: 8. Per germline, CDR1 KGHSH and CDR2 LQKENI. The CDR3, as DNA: TGTGCCAGCTCGCCAATACAGGGGGCAGACACTGAAGCTTTCTTT. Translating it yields CASSPIQGADTEAFF.

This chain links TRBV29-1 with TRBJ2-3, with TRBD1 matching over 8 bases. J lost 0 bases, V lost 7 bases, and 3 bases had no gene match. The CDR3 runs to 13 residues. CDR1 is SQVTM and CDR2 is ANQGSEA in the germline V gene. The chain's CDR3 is CSAWDRSTDTQYF. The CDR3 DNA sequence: TGCAGCGCGTGGGACAGGAGCACAGATACGCAGTATTTT.

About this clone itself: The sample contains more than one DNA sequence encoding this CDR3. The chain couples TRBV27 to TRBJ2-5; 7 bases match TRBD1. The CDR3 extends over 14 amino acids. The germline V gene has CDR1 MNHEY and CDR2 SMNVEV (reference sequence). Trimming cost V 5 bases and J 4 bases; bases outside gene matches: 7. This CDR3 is CASSPSTGRETQYF. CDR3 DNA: TGTGCCAGCAGTCCATCGACAGGGCGAGAGACCCAGTACTTC.